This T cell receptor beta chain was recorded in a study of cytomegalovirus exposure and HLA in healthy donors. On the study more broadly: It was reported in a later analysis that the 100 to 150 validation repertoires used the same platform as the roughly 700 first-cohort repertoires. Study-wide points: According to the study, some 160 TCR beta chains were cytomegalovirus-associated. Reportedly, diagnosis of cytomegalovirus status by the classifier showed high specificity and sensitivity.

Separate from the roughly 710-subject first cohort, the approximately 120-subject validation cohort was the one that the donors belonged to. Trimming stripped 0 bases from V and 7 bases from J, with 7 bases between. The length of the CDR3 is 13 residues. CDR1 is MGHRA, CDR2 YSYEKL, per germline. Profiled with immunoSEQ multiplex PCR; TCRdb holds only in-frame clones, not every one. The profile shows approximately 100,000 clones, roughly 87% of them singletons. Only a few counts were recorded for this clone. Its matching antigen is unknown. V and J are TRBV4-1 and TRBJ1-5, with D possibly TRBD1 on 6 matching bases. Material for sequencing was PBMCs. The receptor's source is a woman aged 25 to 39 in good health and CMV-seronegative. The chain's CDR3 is CASSQEGAQPQHF. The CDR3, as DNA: TGCGCCAGCAGCCAAGAGGGGGCCCAGCCCCAGCATTTT.